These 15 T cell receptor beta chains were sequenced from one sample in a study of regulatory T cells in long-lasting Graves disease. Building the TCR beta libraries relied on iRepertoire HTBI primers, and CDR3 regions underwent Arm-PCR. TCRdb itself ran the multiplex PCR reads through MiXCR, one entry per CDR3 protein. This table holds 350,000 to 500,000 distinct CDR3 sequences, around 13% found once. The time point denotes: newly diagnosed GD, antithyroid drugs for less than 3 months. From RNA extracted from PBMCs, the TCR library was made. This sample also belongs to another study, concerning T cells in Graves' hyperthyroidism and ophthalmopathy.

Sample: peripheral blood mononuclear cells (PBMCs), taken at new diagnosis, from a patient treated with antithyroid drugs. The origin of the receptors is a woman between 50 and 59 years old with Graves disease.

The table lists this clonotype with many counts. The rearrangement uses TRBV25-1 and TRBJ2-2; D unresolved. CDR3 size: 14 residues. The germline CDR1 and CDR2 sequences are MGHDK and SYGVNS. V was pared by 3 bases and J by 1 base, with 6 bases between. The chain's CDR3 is CASSDVWNTGELFF. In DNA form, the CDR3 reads TGTGCCAGCAGTGATGTGTGGAACACCGGGGAGCTGTTTTTT.

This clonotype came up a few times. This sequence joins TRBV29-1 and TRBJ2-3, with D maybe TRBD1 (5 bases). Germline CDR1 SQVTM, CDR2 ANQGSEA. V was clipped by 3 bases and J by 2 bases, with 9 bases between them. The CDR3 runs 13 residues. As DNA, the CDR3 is TGCAGCGTTGAGGGGCAGTCCACAGATACGCAGTATTTT. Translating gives CSVEGQSTDTQYF.

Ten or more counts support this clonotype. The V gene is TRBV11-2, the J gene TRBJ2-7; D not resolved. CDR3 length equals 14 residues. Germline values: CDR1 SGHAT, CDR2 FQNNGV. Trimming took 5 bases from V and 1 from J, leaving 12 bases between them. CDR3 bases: TGTGCCAGCAGCACCTCCCTAGTATCCTACGAGCAGTACTTC. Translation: CASSTSLVSYEQYF. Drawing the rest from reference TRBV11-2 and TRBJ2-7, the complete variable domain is EAGVAQSPRYKIIEKRQSVAFWCNPISGHATLYWYQQILGQGPKLLIQFQNNGVVDDSQLPKDRFSAERLKGVDSTLKIQPAKLEDSAVYLCASSTSLVSYEQYFGPGTRLTVT.

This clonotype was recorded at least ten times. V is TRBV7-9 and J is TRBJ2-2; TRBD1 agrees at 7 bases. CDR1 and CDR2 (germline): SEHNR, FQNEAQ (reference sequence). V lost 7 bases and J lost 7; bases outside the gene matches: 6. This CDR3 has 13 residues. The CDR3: CASTQGYDGELFF. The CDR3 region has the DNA TGTGCCAGCACACAGGGGTACGACGGGGAGCTGTTTTTT.

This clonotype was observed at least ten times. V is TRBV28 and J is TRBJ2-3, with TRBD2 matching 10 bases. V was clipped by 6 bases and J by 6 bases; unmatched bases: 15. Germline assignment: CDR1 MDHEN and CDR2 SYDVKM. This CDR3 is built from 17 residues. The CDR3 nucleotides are TGTGCCAGCAGACCTTCAGGCACTAGCGGGGAATGGGATACGCAGTATTTT. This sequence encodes CASRPSGTSGEWDTQYF.

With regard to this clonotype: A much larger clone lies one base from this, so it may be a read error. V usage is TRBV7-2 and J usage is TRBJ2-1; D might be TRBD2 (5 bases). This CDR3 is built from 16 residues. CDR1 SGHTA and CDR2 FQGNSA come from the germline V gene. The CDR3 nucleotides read TGTGCCAGCAGCCCCGACTACACCCTCTCCTACGATGAGCAGTTCTTC. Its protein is CASSPDYTLSYDEQFF.

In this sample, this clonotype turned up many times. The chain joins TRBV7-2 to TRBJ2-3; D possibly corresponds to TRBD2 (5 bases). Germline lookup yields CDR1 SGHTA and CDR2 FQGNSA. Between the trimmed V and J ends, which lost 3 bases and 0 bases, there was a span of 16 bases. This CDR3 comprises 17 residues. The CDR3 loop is CASSFGVFSSSTDTQYF. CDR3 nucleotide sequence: TGTGCCAGCAGCTTCGGGGTGTTCTCGTCGAGCACAGATACGCAGTATTTT.

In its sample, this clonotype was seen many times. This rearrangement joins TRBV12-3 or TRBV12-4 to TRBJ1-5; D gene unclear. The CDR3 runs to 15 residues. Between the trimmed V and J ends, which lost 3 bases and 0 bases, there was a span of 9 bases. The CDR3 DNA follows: TGTGCCAGCAGTTTGCCAGGCCATAGCAATCAGCCCCAGCATTTT. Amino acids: CASSLPGHSNQPQHF.

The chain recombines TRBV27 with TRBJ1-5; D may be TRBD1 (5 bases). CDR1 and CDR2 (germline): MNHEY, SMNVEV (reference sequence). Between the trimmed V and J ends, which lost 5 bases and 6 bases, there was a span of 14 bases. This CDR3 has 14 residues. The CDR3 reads CASSPGWGGQPQHF. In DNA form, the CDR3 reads TGTGCCAGCAGTCCCGGTTGGGGGGGTCAGCCCCAGCATTTT.

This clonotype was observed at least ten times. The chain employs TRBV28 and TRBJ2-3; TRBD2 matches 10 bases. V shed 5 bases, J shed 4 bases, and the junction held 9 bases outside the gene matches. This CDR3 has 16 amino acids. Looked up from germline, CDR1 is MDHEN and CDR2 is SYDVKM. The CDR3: CASSPGLAGVSDTQYF. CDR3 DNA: TGTGCCAGCAGTCCCGGGCTAGCGGGAGTTTCAGATACGCAGTATTTT.

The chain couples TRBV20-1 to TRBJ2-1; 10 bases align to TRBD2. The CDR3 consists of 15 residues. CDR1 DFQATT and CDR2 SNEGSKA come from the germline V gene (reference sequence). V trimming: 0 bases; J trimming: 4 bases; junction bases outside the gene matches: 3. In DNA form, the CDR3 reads TGCAGTGCTAGAGAGTGGACTAGCGGATACAATGAGCAGTTCTTC. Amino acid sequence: CSAREWTSGYNEQFF.

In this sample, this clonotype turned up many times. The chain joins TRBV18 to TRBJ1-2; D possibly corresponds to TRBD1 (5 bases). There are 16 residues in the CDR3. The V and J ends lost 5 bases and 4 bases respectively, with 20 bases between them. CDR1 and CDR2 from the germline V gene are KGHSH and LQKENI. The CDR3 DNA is TGTGCCAGCTCAACCACCGGCACAGGACTGACCTATGGCTACACCTTC. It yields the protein CASSTTGTGLTYGYTF. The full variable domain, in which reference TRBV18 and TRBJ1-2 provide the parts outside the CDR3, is NAGVMQNPRHLVRRRGQEARLRCSPMKGHSHVYWYRQLPEEGLKFMVYLQKENIIDESGMPKERFSAEFPKEGPSILRIQQVVRGDSAAYFCASSTTGTGLTYGYTFGSGTRLTVV.

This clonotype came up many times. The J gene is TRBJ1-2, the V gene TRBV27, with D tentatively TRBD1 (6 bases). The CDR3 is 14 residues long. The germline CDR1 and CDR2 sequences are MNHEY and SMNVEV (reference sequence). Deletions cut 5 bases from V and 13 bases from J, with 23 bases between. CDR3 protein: CASSPEPGHPASTF. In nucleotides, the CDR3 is TGTGCCAGCAGTCCGGAACCGGGACACCCTGCCAGCACCTTC.

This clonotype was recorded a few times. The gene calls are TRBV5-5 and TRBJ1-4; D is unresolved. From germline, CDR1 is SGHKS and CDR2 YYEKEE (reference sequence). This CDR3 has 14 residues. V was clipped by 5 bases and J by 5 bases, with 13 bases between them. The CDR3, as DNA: TGTGCCAGCAGTTCGGAGGTCGTAAATGAAAAACTGTTTTTT. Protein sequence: CASSSEVVNEKLFF.

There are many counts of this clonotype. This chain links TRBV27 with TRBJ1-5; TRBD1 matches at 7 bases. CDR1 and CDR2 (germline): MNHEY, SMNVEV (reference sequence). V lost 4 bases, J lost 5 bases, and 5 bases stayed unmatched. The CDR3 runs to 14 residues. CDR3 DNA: TGTGCCAGCAGTTCCTTACAGGGGCATCAGCCCCAGCATTTT. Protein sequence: CASSSLQGHQPQHF.